The present entry profiles one T cell receptor (beta chain) with its context. Its cognate antigen has yet to be identified. No quality values exist for individual bases; no much larger clone is one base distant. The data were taken from a study of T cells in Graves' hyperthyroidism and ophthalmopathy (dated by TCRdb to the late 2010s). About the full investigation: Peripheral blood was collected at initial diagnosis, before any treatment. After sampling, hyperthyroidism patients received methimazole starting at 30 mg daily, and ophthalmopathy patients received high-dose intravenous methylprednisolone. For training and testing, the 100 or so patients in the discovery cohort were randomly divided in a 7:3 ratio. According to the paper, TCR Vbeta CDR3 sequencing was carried out on about 140 peripheral blood samples, which came from 40 to 45 ophthalmopathy, around 75 hyperthyroidism and about 17 progressor patients. TCR V-J signatures able to tell the groups apart were searched for in a discovery cohort of 100 patients, of whom more than 40 had Graves' ophthalmopathy and around 58 had stable Graves' hyperthyroidism. Thyroid tissue and blood T-cell repertoires from about 6 Graves' hyperthyroidism patients were also compared in the study. Prospective prediction of ophthalmopathy was tested in an independent validation cohort consisting of roughly 20 hyperthyroidism patients and 15 to 17 patients who later progressed to ophthalmopathy. What the research found in general, with its limitations: Ophthalmopathy was separated from stable hyperthyroidism by a 13 V-J signature model, with approximately 85% sensitivity and approximately 81% specificity obtained in cross-validation and 80%/75% obtained in testing. No statistical method was used to fix the sample size in advance, and group allocation was not hidden from the investigators. Most expanded thyroid clonotypes (frequency above 0.001) were also found in blood, which suggests that blood repertoires may mirror thyroid immune responses. During validation, the model predicted progression to ophthalmopathy a median of roughly six months ahead of onset, with around 71% sensitivity and 72.22% specificity.

A patient counted as having stable Graves' hyperthyroidism if no progression to ophthalmopathy occurred over 18 months of follow-up. Hyperthyroidism patients were aged 18 to 65 years and newly diagnosed, with disease duration of less than 2 months. The study excluded patients with uncontrolled infections, other autoimmune diseases, pregnancy or lactation. Diagnoses were based on clinical symptoms, serum thyroxine and TRAb, thyroid ultrasound and orbital computed tomography. PBMCs were separated from around 9.1 ml of fresh peripheral blood using Ficoll-Paque density gradient centrifugation. Total RNA was extracted with Trizol reagent, and quality was checked on an Agilent 2100 Bioanalyzer. Trimming removed 7 bases from V and 7 bases from J, leaving 11 bases between the germline ends. The CDR3, cysteine through phenylalanine, is 12 amino acids long. Only the CDR3 part of the read is kept: 36 bases, read in frame from the first base. Reading the germline V gene (reference sequence) gives CDR1 MNHEY and CDR2 SMNVEV.

Amplification of TCR beta CDR3 regions was carried out from RNA transcripts. A first-round RT-PCR of the TCR CDR3 used the HTBI primer set with the Qiagen OneStep RT-PCR kit. Libraries were constructed in a second round of multiplex PCR, after which size selection and purification were performed. Paired-end sequencing of the libraries was performed with 100 bp reads on an Illumina HiSeq2000. As for how the authors treated the data: Raw data were processed with SOAPnuke, discarding reads with adapters, uncalled bases, mean Phred below 15, or no exact constant-primer or identifier match. High-quality paired reads were merged using COPE v1.2.5, and each unique nucleotide sequence was defined as a clonotype. MiTCR v1.1 was used to align clonotypes to the IMGT TRBV, TRBD and TRBJ reference segments. The analysis was restricted to V-J combinations with a frequency above 0.0001, which together covered roughly 99% of the repertoires. A TCS score was defined as the ratio of F50 (clonal expansion) to E x V (chaos), with BLOSUM62-based TCRdist applied between CDR3 peptides within each V-J. Welch's t-statistics and random forest reduced some 510 V-J features to 13, which were used in a naive Bayes classifier (R e1071). TCRdb reprocessed the public reads (quality trimming at Q25 with fastp, clone calling with MiXCR) and kept in-frame beta chains. Rows merge per CDR3 protein into single entries with the most common DNA and genes. TCRdb's processing, not the authors', yielded these V and J calls. For this sample there are some 360,000 distinct CDR3 sequences; about 14% appear just once. The ten largest make up 11% of the sample.

The origin of this receptor is a woman aged 60 to 75 with Graves' hyperthyroidism. The sequence joins TRBV27 to TRBJ1-5, with the D gene not confidently named. Sequencing used blood. The nucleotide sequence reads as follows: TGTGCCAGCACCGCTCCCGGCCAGCCCCAGCATTTT. This translates into CASTAPGQPQHF.